One sample yielded the 19 T cell receptor beta chains listed below, sequenced in a study of cytomegalovirus exposure and HLA in healthy donors. Data came from immunoSEQ multiplex PCR; TCRdb stores just in-frame clones and leaves some out. This sample has some 100,000 clones; approximately 90% occur once, and the top ten carry about 4.3%. Sequenced sample: PBMCs. The receptors derive from a young man in good health and CMV-seropositive.

This clone was counted once. The chain recombines TRBV27 with TRBJ1-6, with D possibly TRBD1 on 5 matching bases. The V gene's germline CDR1 is MNHEY and CDR2 SMNVEV (reference sequence). The CDR3 totals 15 residues. The V gene lost 7 bases and the J gene lost 3 bases, with 13 bases spanning the gap. The CDR3, as DNA: TGTGCCAGCAACGATAGGGGCAGCTATAATTCACCCCTCCACTTT. This translates into CASNDRGSYNSPLHF.

The chain employs TRBV13 and TRBJ2-7; TRBD2 is a possible D gene (5 bases). Germline V gene lookup returns CDR1 PRHDT and CDR2 FYEKMQ (reference sequence). V lost 5 bases, J lost 0 bases, and 14 bases lay in between. This CDR3 region has 15 residues. This chain's CDR3 is CASSTRGLASYEQYF. The DNA of the CDR3 is TGTGCCAGCAGCACGAGAGGACTTGCCTCCTACGAGCAGTACTTC.

The rearrangement joins TRBV5-1 to TRBJ2-5, with D hard to call. The germline gives CDR1 SGHRS, CDR2 YFSETQ. The CDR3 loop spans 11 amino acids. V lost 2 bases and J lost 4, with 3 bases in between. The CDR3 sequence: CASSFSETQYF. The DNA of the CDR3 is TGCGCCAGCAGCTTCTCAGAGACCCAGTACTTC.

The chain recombines TRBV10-2 with TRBJ1-6; 7 bases match TRBD1. The V gene's germline CDR1 is WSHSY and CDR2 SAAADI. With V trimmed by 8 bases and J by 7 bases, 8 bases remained unmatched. CDR3 size: 14 residues. The CDR3 region has the DNA TGCGCCAGCCGCCCGGGGACAGAGAATTCACCCCTCCACTTT. It is translated as CASRPGTENSPLHF.

This clone was found once. CDR3 DNA: TGTGCCAGCAGTTTGGGCAGGGGCTACGAGCAGTACTTC. Amino acid sequence: CASSLGRGYEQYF. The genes are TRBV27 and TRBJ2-7, with a weak D call TRBD1 (6 bases). V was trimmed by 3 bases and J by 3 bases, leaving 9 bases between them. Per the germline V gene, CDR1 is MNHEY and CDR2 is SMNVEV (reference sequence). The CDR3 has 13 residues.

Comments on this clone: This sample includes further DNA sequences coding for the same CDR3. This chain uses TRBV6-4 with TRBJ2-3; 9 bases fit TRBD2. Germline assignment: CDR1 MRHNA and CDR2 SNTAGT. This CDR3 is built from 14 residues. The V and J ends lost 2 bases and 4 bases, in that order; junction bases with no gene match: 1. The CDR3 loop is CASSDAGGPDTQYF. Written as DNA, the CDR3 is TGTGCCAGCAGTGACGCGGGGGGGCCAGATACGCAGTATTTT.

The V call is TRBV28, the J call TRBJ1-2; D is unclear. Trimming took off 3 bases at V and 0 bases at J, with 8 bases between the two ends. Germline lookup yields CDR1 MDHEN and CDR2 SYDVKM. This CDR3 contains 14 residues. The CDR3 DNA reads as TGTGCCAGCAGTTTGTGGGCAGCTAACTATGGCTACACCTTC. Its protein product is CASSLWAANYGYTF.

This rearrangement joins TRBV6-1 to TRBJ2-1; 9 bases agree with TRBD1. This CDR3 contains 15 residues. V trimming: 7 bases; J trimming: 2 bases; junction bases outside the gene matches: 6. Germline CDR1 and CDR2: MNHNS and SASEGT. The CDR3 loop is CASTTQGATYNEQFF. The CDR3 DNA reads as TGTGCCAGCACTACACAGGGGGCCACCTACAATGAGCAGTTCTTC.

This clone came up once. The rearrangement joins TRBV10-1 to TRBJ2-5; TRBD1 matches at 7 bases. J lost 3 bases, V lost 5 bases, and 6 bases had no gene match. Germline lookup yields CDR1 WNHNN and CDR2 SYGVQD (reference sequence). This CDR3 region has 14 residues. The CDR3 bases are TGCGCCAGCAGTATTACAGGGGTAAAAGAGACCCAGTACTTC. This gives the protein CASSITGVKETQYF.

V is TRBV29-1 and J is TRBJ2-7; D is possibly TRBD1 (6 bases). Deletions cut 1 base from V and 4 bases from J, with 11 bases between. The CDR3 totals 13 residues. Germline loops: CDR1 SQVTM, CDR2 ANQGSEA. The CDR3 here is CSVEGIGGYEQYF. DNA of the CDR3: TGCAGCGTTGAAGGTATAGGGGGTTACGAGCAGTACTTC.

The J gene is TRBJ1-6, the V gene TRBV28; 7 bases align to TRBD1. The CDR3 sequence is 18 residues long. J gave up 7 bases and V 2 bases, and 14 bases lay outside the gene matches. From germline, CDR1 is MDHEN and CDR2 SYDVKM. Here the CDR3 reads CASSLLDRVRLGNSPLHF. CDR3 DNA: TGTGCCAGCAGTTTACTCGACAGGGTCCGTCTTGGAAATTCACCCCTCCACTTT.

The chain couples TRBV9 to TRBJ2-1, with 8 bases fitting TRBD2. This CDR3 has 15 residues. J gave up 6 bases and V 3 bases, and 8 bases lay outside the gene matches. Germline values: CDR1 SGDLS, CDR2 YYNGEE. DNA of the CDR3: TGTGCCAGCAGCGCCGGGACTAGTTTATTCAATGAGCAGTTCTTC. It translates to CASSAGTSLFNEQFF. Together with reference TRBV9 and TRBJ2-1, the CDR3 gives the full variable domain: DSGVTQTPKHLITATGQRVTLRCSPRSGDLSVYWYQQSLDQGLQFLIQYYNGEERAKGNILERFSAQQFPDLHSELNLSSLELGDSALYFCASSAGTSLFNEQFFGPGTRLTVL.

The chain couples TRBV28 to TRBJ2-6; D call uncertain. Trimming left V 7 bases short and J 0 bases short, with 13 bases between. This CDR3 contains 16 residues. CDR1 is MDHEN and CDR2 is SYDVKM in the germline V gene. CDR3 DNA: TGTGCCAGCACCCGTCCCAGGAACTCTGGGGCCAACGTCCTGACTTTC. Its translation: CASTRPRNSGANVLTF.

V usage is TRBV19 and J usage is TRBJ1-6; 7 nucleotides line up with TRBD1. This CDR3 is built from 14 residues. Germline V gene data show CDR1 as LNHDA and CDR2 as SQIVND (reference sequence). J was trimmed by 7 bases and V by 6 bases; bases with no gene match: 6. DNA for the CDR3: TGTGCCAGTAGACTGACAGGGCAGAATTCACCCCTCCACTTT. Translating it yields CASRLTGQNSPLHF. The complete variable domain, with remaining parts taken from reference TRBV19 and TRBJ1-6, reads DGGITQSPKYLFRKEGQNVTLSCEQNLNHDAMYWYRQDPGQGLRLIYYSQIVNDFQKGDIAEGYSVSREKKESFPLTVTSAQKNPTAFYLCASRLTGQNSPLHFGNGTRLTVT.

V gene TRBV28 combines with J gene TRBJ2-2; 12 bases match TRBD1. Per germline, CDR1 MDHEN and CDR2 SYDVKM. V shed 4 bases, J shed 5 bases, and the junction held 11 bases outside the gene matches. This CDR3 is 18 amino acids long. The CDR3, as DNA: TGTGCCAGCAGTTCTCCCGGGACAGGGGGCGTAAAGACCGGGGAGCTGTTTTTT. This encodes CASSSPGTGGVKTGELFF.

This chain's CDR3 is CASSIGEDQPQHF. The CDR3 nucleotides read TGCGCCAGCAGCATCGGGGAGGATCAGCCCCAGCATTTT. The chain recombines TRBV10-1 with TRBJ1-5; D ambiguous. CDR1 and CDR2 (germline): WNHNN, SYGVQD (reference sequence). CDR3 length: 13 amino acids. The V end lost 6 bases, the J end lost 5 bases, and 11 bases lay between the germline ends.

In the case of this clone: Other DNA variants within this sample encode the same CDR3. V is TRBV7-9 and J is TRBJ2-5, with TRBD2 identical over 8 bases. This CDR3 is built from 16 residues. CDR1 is SEHNR, CDR2 FQNEAQ, per germline (reference sequence). V lost 2 bases and J lost 2; bases outside the gene matches: 7. The CDR3 protein is CASSLPSGGIQETQYF. CDR3 bases: TGTGCCAGCAGCTTACCCAGCGGGGGCATACAAGAGACCCAGTACTTC. Combining the CDR3 with reference TRBV7-9 and TRBJ2-5 gives the whole variable domain DTGVSQNPRHKITKRGQNVTFRCDPISEHNRLYWYRQTLGQGPEFLTYFQNEAQLEKSRLLSDRFSAERPKGSFSTLEIQRTEQGDSAMYLCASSLPSGGIQETQYFGPGTRLLVL.

This clone was counted only a few times. The chain carries TRBV2 and TRBJ2-7, with D unclear. Per the germline V gene, CDR1 is SNHLY and CDR2 is FYNNEI. V lost 2 bases and J 4 bases, leaving 9 bases between the germline ends. The CDR3 extends over 13 amino acids. The CDR3 here is CASSEPVRYEQYF. The CDR3 DNA follows: TGTGCCAGCAGTGAACCCGTGCGATACGAGCAGTACTTC. Full variable domain (missing parts from reference TRBV2 and TRBJ2-7): EPEVTQTPSHQVTQMGQEVILRCVPISNHLYFYWYRQILGQKVEFLVSFYNNEISEKSEIFDDQFSVERPDGSNFTLKIRSTKLEDSAMYFCASSEPVRYEQYFGPGTRLTVT.

The V and J genes are TRBV5-4 and TRBJ2-7; TRBD1 matches at 8 bases. Germline-derived CDR1 and CDR2 are SGHNT and YYREEE (reference sequence). After removal of 1 base from V and 6 bases from J, the junction contained 3 bases not matched to a gene. The CDR3 covers 13 residues. For the CDR3, the DNA is TGTGCCAGCAGCTTGTGGGGGACAGGCGAGCAGTACTTC. Its protein is CASSLWGTGEQYF.